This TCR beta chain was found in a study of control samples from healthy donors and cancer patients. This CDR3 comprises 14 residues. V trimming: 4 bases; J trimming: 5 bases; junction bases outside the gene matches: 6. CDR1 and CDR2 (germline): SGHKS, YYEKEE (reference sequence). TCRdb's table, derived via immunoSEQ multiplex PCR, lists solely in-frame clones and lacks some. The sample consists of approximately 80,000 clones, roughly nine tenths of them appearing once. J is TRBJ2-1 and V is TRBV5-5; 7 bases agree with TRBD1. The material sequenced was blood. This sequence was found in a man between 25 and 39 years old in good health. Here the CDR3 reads CASSPSGQNNEQFF. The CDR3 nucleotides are TGTGCCAGCAGCCCCTCGGGACAGAACAATGAGCAGTTCTTC.